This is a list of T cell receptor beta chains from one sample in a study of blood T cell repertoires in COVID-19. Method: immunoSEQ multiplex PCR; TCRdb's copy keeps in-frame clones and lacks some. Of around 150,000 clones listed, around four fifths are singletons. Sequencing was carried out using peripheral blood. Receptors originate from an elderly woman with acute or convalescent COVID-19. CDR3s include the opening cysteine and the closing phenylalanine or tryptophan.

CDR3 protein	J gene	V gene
CASSLSEDRDGYTF	TRBJ1-2	TRBV7-9
CASMGTSGSYEQYF	TRBJ2-7	TRBV6-5
CASSRRLQETQYF	TRBJ2-5	TRBV11-2
CASSSGGDTEAFF	TRBJ1-1	TRBV18
CASSVSGQGNTIYF	TRBJ1-3	TRBV5-1
CASSSAGDHNEQFF	TRBJ2-1	TRBV5-1
CASSSSGLNEQFF	TRBJ2-1	TRBV6-4
CASSLRGVGSSGANVLTF	TRBJ2-6	TRBV7-2
CASSLSFAGRTEAFF	TRBJ1-1	TRBV27
CASGQGFYEQYF	TRBJ2-7	TRBV12-3/TRBV12-4
CASSFSGGNQETQYF	TRBJ2-5	TRBV6-5
CASSIRGRGSMTDTQYF	TRBJ2-3	TRBV19
CASSYSIQEPQHF	TRBJ1-5	TRBV6-5
CASSSPENTGELFF	TRBJ2-2	TRBV5-1
CASSNDRVGYTF	TRBJ1-2	TRBV19
CASSLPSYGYTF	TRBJ1-2	TRBV18
CASSAQGLLNYGYTF	TRBJ1-2	TRBV19
CAISEARGGEYGMAEAFF	TRBJ1-1	TRBV10-3